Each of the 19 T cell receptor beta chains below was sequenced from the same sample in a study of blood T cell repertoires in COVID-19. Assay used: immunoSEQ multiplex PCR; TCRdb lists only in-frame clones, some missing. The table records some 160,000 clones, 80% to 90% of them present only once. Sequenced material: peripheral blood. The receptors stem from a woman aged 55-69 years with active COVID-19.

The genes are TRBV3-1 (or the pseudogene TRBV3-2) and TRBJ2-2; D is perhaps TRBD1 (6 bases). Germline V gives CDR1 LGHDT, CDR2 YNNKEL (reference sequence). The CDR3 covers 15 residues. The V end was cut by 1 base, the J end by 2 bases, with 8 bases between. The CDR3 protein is CASSQVRGNTGELFF. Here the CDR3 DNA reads TGTGCCAGCAGCCAAGTCAGGGGCAACACCGGGGAGCTGTTTTTT.

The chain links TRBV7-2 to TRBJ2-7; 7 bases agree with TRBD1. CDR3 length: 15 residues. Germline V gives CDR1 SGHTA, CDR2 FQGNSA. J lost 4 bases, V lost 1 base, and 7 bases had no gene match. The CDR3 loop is CASSLGFGTAYEQYF. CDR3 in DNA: TGTGCCAGCAGCTTAGGGTTCGGGACAGCTTACGAGCAGTACTTC.

The CDR3 region is CASRPLTTGVTQPQHF. The CDR3 bases are TGTGCCAGCAGACCTCTCACGACAGGGGTCACTCAGCCCCAGCATTTT. This chain links TRBV6-2 or TRBV6-3 with TRBJ1-5; 8 bases are shared with TRBD1. CDR1 is MNHEY and CDR2 is SVGEGT in the germline V gene. The CDR3 is made up of 16 amino acids. V lost 6 bases, J lost 6 bases, and 13 bases stayed unmatched.

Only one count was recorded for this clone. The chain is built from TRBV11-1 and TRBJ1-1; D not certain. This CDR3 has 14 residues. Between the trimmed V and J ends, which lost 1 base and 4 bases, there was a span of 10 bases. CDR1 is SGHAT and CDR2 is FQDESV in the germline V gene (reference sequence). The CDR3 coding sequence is TGTGCCAGCAGCTTAGAGTATGGGAGCACTGAAGCTTTCTTT. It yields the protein CASSLEYGSTEAFF.

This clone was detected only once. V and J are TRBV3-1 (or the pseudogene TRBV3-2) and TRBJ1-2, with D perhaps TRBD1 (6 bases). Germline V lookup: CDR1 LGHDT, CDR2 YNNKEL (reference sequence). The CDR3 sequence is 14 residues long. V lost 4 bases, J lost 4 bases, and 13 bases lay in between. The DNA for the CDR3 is TGTGCCAGCAGCCCTTACAGGGCTGGCTATGGCTACACCTTC. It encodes CASSPYRAGYGYTF.

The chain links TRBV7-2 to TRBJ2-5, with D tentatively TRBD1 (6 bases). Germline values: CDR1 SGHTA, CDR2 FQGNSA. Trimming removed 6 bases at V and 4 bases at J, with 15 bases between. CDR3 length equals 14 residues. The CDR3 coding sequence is TGTGCCAGCAGGCGAATAGGGGGTCCAGAGACCCAGTACTTC. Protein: CASRRIGGPETQYF.

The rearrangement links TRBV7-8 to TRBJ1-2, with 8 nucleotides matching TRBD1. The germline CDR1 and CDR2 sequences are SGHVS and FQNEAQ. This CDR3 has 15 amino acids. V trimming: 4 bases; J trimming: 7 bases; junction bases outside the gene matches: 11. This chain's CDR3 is CASSSPDRVFGGYTF. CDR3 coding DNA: TGTGCCAGCAGCTCACCGGACAGGGTCTTTGGTGGCTACACCTTC.

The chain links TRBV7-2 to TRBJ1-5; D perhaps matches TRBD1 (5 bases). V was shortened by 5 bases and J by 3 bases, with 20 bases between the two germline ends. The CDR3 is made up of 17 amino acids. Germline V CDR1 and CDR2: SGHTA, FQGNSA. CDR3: CASSPTNRMGFNQPQHF. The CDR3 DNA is TGTGCCAGCAGCCCAACCAACAGGATGGGGTTCAATCAGCCCCAGCATTTT.

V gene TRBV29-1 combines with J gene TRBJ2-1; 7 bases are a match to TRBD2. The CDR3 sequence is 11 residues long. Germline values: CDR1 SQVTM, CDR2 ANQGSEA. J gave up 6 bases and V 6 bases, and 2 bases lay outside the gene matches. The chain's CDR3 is CSVGLVNEQFF. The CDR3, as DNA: TGCAGCGTAGGACTAGTCAATGAGCAGTTCTTC.

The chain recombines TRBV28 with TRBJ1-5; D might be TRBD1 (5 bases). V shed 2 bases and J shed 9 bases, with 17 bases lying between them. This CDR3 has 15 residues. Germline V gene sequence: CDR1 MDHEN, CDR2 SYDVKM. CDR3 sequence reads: CASSLTPAGWWPQHF. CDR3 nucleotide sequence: TGTGCCAGCAGTTTAACGCCGGCAGGGTGGTGGCCCCAGCATTTT.

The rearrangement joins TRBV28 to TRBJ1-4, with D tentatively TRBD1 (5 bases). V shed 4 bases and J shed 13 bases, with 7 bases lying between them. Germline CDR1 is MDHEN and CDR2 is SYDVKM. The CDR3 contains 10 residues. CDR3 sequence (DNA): TGTGCCAGCAGTTCGGGGGGACTGTTTTTT. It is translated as CASSSGGLFF.

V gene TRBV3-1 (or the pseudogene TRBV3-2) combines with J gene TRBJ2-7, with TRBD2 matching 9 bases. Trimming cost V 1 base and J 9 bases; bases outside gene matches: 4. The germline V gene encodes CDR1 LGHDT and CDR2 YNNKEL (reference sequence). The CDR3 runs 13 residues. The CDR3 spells CASSQGGRARQYF. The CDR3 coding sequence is TGTGCCAGCAGCCAAGGCGGGAGGGCCCGGCAGTACTTC.

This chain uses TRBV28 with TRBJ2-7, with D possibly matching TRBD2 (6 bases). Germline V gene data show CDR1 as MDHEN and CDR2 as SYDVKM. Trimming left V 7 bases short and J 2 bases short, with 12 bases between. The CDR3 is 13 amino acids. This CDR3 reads CASKGLETYEQYF. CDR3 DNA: TGTGCCAGCAAGGGACTGGAGACCTACGAGCAGTACTTC.

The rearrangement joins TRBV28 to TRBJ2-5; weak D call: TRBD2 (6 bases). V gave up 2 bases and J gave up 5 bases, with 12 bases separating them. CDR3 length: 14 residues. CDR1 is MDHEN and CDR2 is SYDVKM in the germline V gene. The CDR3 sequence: CASSLTGGTETQYF. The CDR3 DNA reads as TGTGCCAGCAGTTTAACAGGAGGGACGGAGACCCAGTACTTC.

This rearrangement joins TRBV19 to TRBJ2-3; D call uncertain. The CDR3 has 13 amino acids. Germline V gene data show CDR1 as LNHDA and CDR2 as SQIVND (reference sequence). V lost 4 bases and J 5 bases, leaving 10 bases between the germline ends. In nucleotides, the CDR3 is TGTGCCAGTAGTAGCCAATCGGGAGATACGCAGTATTTT. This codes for CASSSQSGDTQYF.

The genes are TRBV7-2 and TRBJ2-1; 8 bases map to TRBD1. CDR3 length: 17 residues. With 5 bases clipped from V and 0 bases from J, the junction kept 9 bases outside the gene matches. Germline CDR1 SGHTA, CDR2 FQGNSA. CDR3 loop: CASSPPGGPSSYNEQFF. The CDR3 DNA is TGTGCCAGCAGCCCTCCAGGGGGCCCTAGCTCCTACAATGAGCAGTTCTTC.

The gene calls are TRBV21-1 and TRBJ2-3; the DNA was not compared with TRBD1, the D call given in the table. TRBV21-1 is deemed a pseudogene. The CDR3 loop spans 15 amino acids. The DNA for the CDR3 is TGTGCCAGCAGCAAAAAGGCGACAGGGCCCAATACGCAGTATTTT. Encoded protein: CASSKKATGPNTQYF.

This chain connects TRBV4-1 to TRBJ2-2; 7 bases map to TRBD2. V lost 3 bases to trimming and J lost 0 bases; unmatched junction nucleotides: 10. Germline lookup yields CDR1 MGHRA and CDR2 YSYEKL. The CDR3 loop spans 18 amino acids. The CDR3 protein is CASSQAFRDYTNTGELFF. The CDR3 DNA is TGCGCCAGCAGCCAGGCTTTCCGGGACTACACGAACACCGGGGAGCTGTTTTTT.

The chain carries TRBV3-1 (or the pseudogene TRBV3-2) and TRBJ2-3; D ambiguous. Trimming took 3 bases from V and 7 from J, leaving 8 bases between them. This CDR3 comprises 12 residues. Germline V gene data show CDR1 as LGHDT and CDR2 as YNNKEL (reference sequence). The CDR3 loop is CASSQAVNTQYF. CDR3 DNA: TGTGCCAGCAGCCAGGCTGTTAATACGCAGTATTTT.